This entry is about one T cell receptor beta chain. Expressed TCRB transcripts were sequenced because the entire RNA isolate underwent reverse transcription. Produced via immunoSEQ multiplex PCR; TCRdb's table is partial and in-frame only. The data show approximately 200,000 clones, about 9.3% seen once. The record originates from a study of beta chain features in type 1 diabetes. Study summary: Age and gender were similar between patients and healthy donors, as were cell yields.

CDR1 SGHRS and CDR2 YFSETQ come from the germline V gene. This CDR3 comprises 13 residues. Trimming removed 4 bases from V and 8 bases from J; junction bases left unmatched: 4. Material for sequencing was naive CD4+ T cells from blood. The source is a woman in her late teens or twenties in good health. The chain recombines TRBV5-1 with TRBJ2-1; 9 bases are a match to TRBD2. The CDR3 sequence is CASSGGRAYEQFF. CDR3 in DNA: TGCGCCAGCAGCGGCGGGAGGGCCTATGAGCAGTTCTTC.